The 12 T cell receptor beta chains given below trace back to one sample, sequenced in a study of cytomegalovirus exposure and HLA in healthy donors. The PCR was carried out with 60 Vbeta primers and 13 Jbeta primers. Sequencing was performed with immunoSEQ multiplex PCR; in TCRdb, only in-frame clones are kept and a portion is missing. Of tens of thousands of clones listed, approximately 70% were seen once; the top ten hold under 2.5%. The sample taken for sequencing was PBMCs. These receptors were taken from a man under 40 in good health and CMV-seronegative.

V is TRBV7-2 and J is TRBJ2-3; D gene ambiguous. Germline lookup yields CDR1 SGHTA and CDR2 FQGNSA. The CDR3 covers 13 residues. V shed 2 bases and J shed 0 bases, with 3 bases lying between them. The CDR3 protein is CASSLQSTDTQYF. The CDR3 nucleotides are TGTGCCAGCAGCTTACAAAGCACAGATACGCAGTATTTT.

V gene TRBV16 combines with J gene TRBJ1-4, with D unresolved. Per germline, CDR1 KGHSY and CDR2 FQNENV. The length of the CDR3 is 14 residues. The V gene lost 5 bases and the J gene lost 8 bases, with 15 bases spanning the gap. This chain's CDR3 is CASSTGESGEKLFF. The CDR3 DNA is TGTGCCAGCAGCACCGGGGAAAGCGGGGAAAAACTGTTTTTT. Combining the CDR3 with reference TRBV16 and TRBJ1-4 gives the whole variable domain GEEVAQTPKHLVRGEGQKAKLYCAPIKGHSYVFWYQQVLKNEFKFLISFQNENVFDETGMPKERFSAKCLPNSPCSLEIQATKLEDSAVYFCASSTGESGEKLFFGSGTQLSVL.

This chain connects TRBV7-2 to TRBJ1-5; D is perhaps TRBD1 (5 bases). Trimming took off 2 bases at V and 2 bases at J, with 7 bases between the two ends. The CDR3 extends over 14 amino acids. Germline CDR1 and CDR2: SGHTA and FQGNSA. In DNA, the CDR3 is TGTGCCAGCAGCTTATCACAGGGCAATCAGCCCCAGCATTTT. Translating gives CASSLSQGNQPQHF.

The rearrangement uses TRBV25-1 and TRBJ1-1, with 9 nucleotides matching TRBD1. The CDR3 length is 15 residues. Germline assignment: CDR1 MGHDK and CDR2 SYGVNS. V lost 6 bases, J lost 1 base, and 6 bases stayed unmatched. In DNA form, the CDR3 reads TGTGCCAGCAGCCGCCCGGGACAGGGGAACACTGAAGCTTTCTTT. The encoded protein is CASSRPGQGNTEAFF.

This clone was seen only a few times. V and J are TRBV6-1 and TRBJ1-2, with 11 bases that match TRBD1. The CDR3 spans 16 residues. CDR1 is MNHNS, CDR2 SASEGT, per germline. V was pared by 1 base and J by 8 bases, with 9 bases of the junction left unmatched. CDR3 protein: CASSEVWGQGVGGYTF. CDR3 bases: TGTGCCAGCAGTGAAGTGTGGGGACAGGGGGTCGGGGGCTACACCTTC.

The chain combines TRBV4-3 with TRBJ1-2; D is possibly TRBD1 (6 bases). Trimming removed 1 base from V and 8 bases from J, with 17 bases in between. Germline lookup yields CDR1 LGHNA and CDR2 YSLEER. This CDR3 is built from 15 residues. Here the CDR3 DNA reads TGCGCCAGCAGCCAAGGACGCGGGGGGGCTTGGGGCTACACCTTC. Residues: CASSQGRGGAWGYTF.

V usage is TRBV11-1 and J usage is TRBJ2-1, with no clear D. The V end was cut by 5 bases, the J end by 0 bases, with 11 bases between. The CDR3 is 15 residues long. From germline, CDR1 is SGHAT and CDR2 FQDESV (reference sequence). CDR3 bases: TGTGCCAGCAGCCGGAAATGGAGCTCCTACAATGAGCAGTTCTTC. Translating it yields CASSRKWSSYNEQFF.

This rearrangement joins TRBV5-1 to TRBJ2-2, with TRBD2 matching 12 bases. Trimming cost V 5 bases and J 0 bases; bases outside gene matches: 2. Germline lookup yields CDR1 SGHRS and CDR2 YFSETQ. This CDR3 region has 16 residues. The CDR3 DNA follows: TGCGCCAGCAGTCTAGCGGGAGGGTCGAACACCGGGGAGCTGTTTTTT. This gives the protein CASSLAGGSNTGELFF. Variable domain in full (rest from reference TRBV5-1 and TRBJ2-2): KAGVTQTPRYLIKTRGQQVTLSCSPISGHRSVSWYQQTPGQGLQFLFEYFSETQRNKGNFPGRFSGRQFSNSRSEMNVSTLELGDSALYLCASSLAGGSNTGELFFGEGSRLTVL.

The V call is TRBV28, the J call TRBJ1-1; a weak D match, TRBD1 (5 bases). Trimming cost V 6 bases and J 4 bases, with 9 bases left between them. Germline CDR1 is MDHEN and CDR2 is SYDVKM. CDR3 length: 12 amino acids. CDR3 sequence (DNA): TGTGCCAGCAGAACGGGGGGCACTGAAGCTTTCTTT. This sequence encodes CASRTGGTEAFF. Combining the CDR3 with reference TRBV28 and TRBJ1-1 gives the whole variable domain DVKVTQSSRYLVKRTGEKVFLECVQDMDHENMFWYRQDPGLGLRLIYFSYDVKMKEKGDIPEGYSVSREKKERFSLILESASTNQTSMYLCASRTGGTEAFFGQGTRLTVV.

The J gene is TRBJ2-7, the V gene TRBV9, with D unresolved. V lost 1 base to trimming and J lost 4 bases, with 15 bases between them. CDR1 SGDLS and CDR2 YYNGEE come from the germline V gene. The CDR3 has 15 amino acids. CDR3 sequence reads: CASSVKAQRWYEQYF. The CDR3 region has the DNA TGTGCCAGCAGCGTAAAGGCGCAGCGATGGTACGAGCAGTACTTC.

The J gene is TRBJ2-7, the V gene TRBV6-1; D unresolved. Germline-derived CDR1 and CDR2 are MNHNS and SASEGT. This CDR3 comprises 12 residues. V was pared by 5 bases and J by 4 bases, with 9 bases between. CDR3 nucleotide sequence: TGTGCCAGCAGTCGAGGAGTTTACGAGCAGTACTTC. The encoded protein is CASSRGVYEQYF.

This sequence joins TRBV30 and TRBJ1-3; D uncertain. V was shortened by 3 bases and J by 0 bases, with 6 bases between the two germline ends. Per the germline V gene, CDR1 is GTSNPN and CDR2 is SVGIG (reference sequence). The CDR3 covers 13 residues. CDR3 bases: TGTGCCTGGAGCCTCCTCTCTGGAAACACCATATATTTT. Translation: CAWSLLSGNTIYF.